In this sample, the clone carrying this TCR beta chain turned up once. Its antigen is currently unknown. The data were obtained in a study of OX40 agonist ivuxolimab in advanced cancers. Study context: Patients in dose escalation had liver, melanoma, kidney or head and neck cancers.

Here immunoSEQ multiplex PCR was the method, and the copy in TCRdb shows in-frame clones only, minus some. The repertoire includes 100,000 to 150,000 clones, roughly 92% of them detected once, and 0.65% to 0.9% sits in the top ten. Notes on the study in general: At doses 0.1 to 3.0 mg/kg, CD4+ and CD8+ clones expanded. Expanded clones were, on average, more numerous in CD8+ T cells than in CD4+.

CDR3 size: 15 residues. V gave up 2 bases and J gave up 2 bases; unmatched junction bases: 3. Germline CDR1 reads SGHNT; CDR2 reads YYREEE (reference sequence). The chain joins TRBV5-4 to TRBJ2-1; TRBD2 matches at 8 bases. The clonotype comes from an adult with an advanced solid tumor such as melanoma, head and neck, liver or kidney cancer. The material was CD4+ or CD8+ T cells sorted from blood, obtained in a trial of the OX40 agonist ivuxolimab. CDR3 in amino acids: CASSLAGETYNEQFF. DNA of the CDR3: TGTGCCAGCAGCTTAGCGGGGGAAACCTACAATGAGCAGTTCTTC.